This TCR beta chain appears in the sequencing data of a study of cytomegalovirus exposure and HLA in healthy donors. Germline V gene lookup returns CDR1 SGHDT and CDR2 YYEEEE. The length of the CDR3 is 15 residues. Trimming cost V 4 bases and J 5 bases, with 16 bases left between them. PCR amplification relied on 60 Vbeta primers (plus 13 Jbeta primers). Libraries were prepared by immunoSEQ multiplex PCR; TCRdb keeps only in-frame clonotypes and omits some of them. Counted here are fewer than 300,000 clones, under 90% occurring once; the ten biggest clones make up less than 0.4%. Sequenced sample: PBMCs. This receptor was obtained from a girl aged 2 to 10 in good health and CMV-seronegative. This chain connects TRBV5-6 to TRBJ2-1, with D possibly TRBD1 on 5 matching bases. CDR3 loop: CASSQLSGYHNEQFF. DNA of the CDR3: TGTGCCAGCAGCCAATTATCAGGGTACCACAATGAGCAGTTCTTC. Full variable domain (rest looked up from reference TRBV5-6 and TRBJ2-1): DAGVTQSPTHLIKTRGQQVTLRCSPKSGHDTVSWYQQALGQGPQFIFQYYEEEERQRGNFPDRFSGHQFPNYSSELNVNALLLGDSALYLCASSQLSGYHNEQFFGPGTRLTVL.